The 5 T cell receptor beta chains presented below share a single source sample, sequenced in a study of blood T cell repertoires in COVID-19. The method was immunoSEQ multiplex PCR; TCRdb's version includes in-frame clones alone and lacks a portion of them. This sample carries about 260,000 clones, around 86% of them seen once, and the ten largest clones take about 1.6%. Material for sequencing was peripheral blood. Source of these receptors: a middle-aged woman who had recovered from COVID-19.

This rearrangement joins TRBV27 to TRBJ1-2, with a possible D match to TRBD1 (6 bases). V was pared by 2 bases and J by 6 bases, with 13 bases between. Germline V CDR1 and CDR2: MNHEY, SMNVEV (reference sequence). The CDR3 is made up of 14 amino acids. CDR3 nucleotide sequence: TGTGCCAGCAGTTTAGCCGGGACACCGAATGGCTACACCTTC. It specifies CASSLAGTPNGYTF.

This rearrangement joins TRBV4-1 to TRBJ2-5; TRBD1 matches at 9 bases. This CDR3 spans 17 amino acids. The germline CDR1 and CDR2 sequences are MGHRA and YSYEKL. Unmatched junction bases numbered 10, after V lost 0 bases and J lost 5 bases. This CDR3 is CASSQDWRGQGEETQYF. The CDR3 coding sequence is TGCGCCAGCAGCCAAGATTGGAGGGGACAGGGTGAGGAGACCCAGTACTTC.

This chain joins TRBV6-2 or TRBV6-3 and TRBJ2-1; D not resolved. CDR1 and CDR2 (germline): MNHEY, SVGEGT. The CDR3 extends over 12 amino acids. V was trimmed by 6 bases and J by 8 bases, leaving 11 bases between them. CDR3 region: CASSPSTDEQFF. The CDR3 DNA reads as TGTGCCAGCAGCCCATCTACGGATGAGCAGTTCTTC.

In its sample, this clone was seen once. The genes are TRBV4-3 and TRBJ1-2; 8 bases map to TRBD1. V was clipped by 1 base and J by 5 bases; unmatched bases: 12. CDR3 length: 17 amino acids. From germline, CDR1 is LGHNA and CDR2 YSLEER. This CDR3 is CASSQGNAGGLGYGYTF. The CDR3 coding sequence is TGCGCCAGCAGCCAAGGGAATGCAGGGGGCTTGGGATATGGCTACACCTTC.

The genes are TRBV27 and TRBJ2-1, with a weak D call TRBD1 (5 bases). The CDR3 sequence is 16 residues long. Trimming took off 4 bases at V and 0 bases at J, with 13 bases between the two ends. Germline V gene sequence: CDR1 MNHEY, CDR2 SMNVEV (reference sequence). Here the CDR3 reads CASSSLGHRSYNEQFF. The DNA of the CDR3 is TGTGCCAGCAGTTCGTTAGGACACCGCTCCTACAATGAGCAGTTCTTC.